The entry below describes one T cell receptor (beta chain). Antigen unknown. These data belong to a study of shared clonotypes between healthy human individuals. About the research overall: Three CD4 naive, three CD4 memory, two CD8 naive and one CD8 memory plate were used per donor. The study, taken as a whole, reports: On the whole, naive subsets had larger estimated richness than memory subsets had. Clonotype sharing among donors likely depends on sequencing depth.

This CDR3 contains 13 residues. Trimming stripped 2 bases from V and 11 bases from J, with 15 bases between. CDR1 is MDHEN and CDR2 is SYDVKM in the germline V gene. Clones were sequenced by immunoSEQ multiplex PCR, and TCRdb holds only the in-frame ones, with some missing. The profile shows approximately 620,000 clones, 97% of them singletons. The rearrangement joins TRBV28 to TRBJ1-1; unclear D gene. The TCR sequence derives from a woman aged 25 to 39 in good health. The sequenced material came from naive CD4+ T cells sorted from blood. The subset is: CD45RA+ positively selected. CDR3 sequence reads: CASSLGGHLDAFF. CDR3 nucleotides: TGTGCCAGCAGTTTAGGAGGGCACCTTGACGCTTTCTTT. The full variable domain, in which reference TRBV28 and TRBJ1-1 provide the parts outside the CDR3, is DVKVTQSSRYLVKRTGEKVFLECVQDMDHENMFWYRQDPGLGLRLIYFSYDVKMKEKGDIPEGYSVSREKKERFSLILESASTNQTSMYLCASSLGGHLDAFFGQGTRLTVV.